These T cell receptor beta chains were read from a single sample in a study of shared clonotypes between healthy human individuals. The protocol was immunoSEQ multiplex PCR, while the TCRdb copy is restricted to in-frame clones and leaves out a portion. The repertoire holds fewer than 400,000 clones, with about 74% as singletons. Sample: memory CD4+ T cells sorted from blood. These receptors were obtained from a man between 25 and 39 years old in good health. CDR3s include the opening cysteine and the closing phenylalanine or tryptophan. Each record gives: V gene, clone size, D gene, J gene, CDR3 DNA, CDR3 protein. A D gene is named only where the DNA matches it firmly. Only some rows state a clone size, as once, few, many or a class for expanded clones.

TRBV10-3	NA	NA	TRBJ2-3	TGTGCCATCAGTGAGTCCCCGGTGACAGATACGCAGTATTTT	CAISESPVTDTQYF
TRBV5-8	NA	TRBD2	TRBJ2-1	TGTGCCAGCAGCTTGCAAATCGTAAGCGGGAGTACTGGAGAGCAGTTCTTC	CASSLQIVSGSTGEQFF
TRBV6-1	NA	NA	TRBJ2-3	TGTGCCAGCAGTGAAGCCCCAGGACTGGGGATCACGCAGTATTTT	CASSEAPGLGITQYF
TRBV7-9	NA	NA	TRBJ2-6	TGTGCCAGCAGCTTAATCAGGGACATATCTTACTCTGGGGCCAACGTCCTGACTTTC	CASSLIRDISYSGANVLTF
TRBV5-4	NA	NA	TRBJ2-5	TGTGCCAGCAGCTTGAGGCAGGGAGGGGGGGAGACCCAGTACTTC	CASSLRQGGGETQYF
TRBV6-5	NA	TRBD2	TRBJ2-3	TGTGCCAGCAGGGCTAGCGGGAGGGCCGCAGATACGCAGTATTTT	CASRASGRAADTQYF
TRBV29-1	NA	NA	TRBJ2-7	TGCAGCGTTGCTTGGAGCAGGGTCTACGAGCAGTACTTC	CSVAWSRVYEQYF
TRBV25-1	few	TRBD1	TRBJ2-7	TGTGCCAGCGGGGGGACAGGGTCTCTAGCTCCTTACGAGCAGTACTTC	CASGGTGSLAPYEQYF
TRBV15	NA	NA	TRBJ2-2	TGTGCCACCAGCAGAGAAAAAGGGCTGAACACCGGGGAGCTGTTTTTT	CATSREKGLNTGELFF
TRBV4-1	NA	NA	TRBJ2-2	TGCGCCAGCAGCCAAGCCACGAGCCCTCACGGGGAGCTGTTTTTT	CASSQATSPHGELFF
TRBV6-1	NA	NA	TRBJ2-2	TGTGCCAGCAGTGAGAGACAGCTTATCGGGGAGCTGTTTTTT	CASSERQLIGELFF
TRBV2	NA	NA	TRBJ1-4	TGTGCCAGCAGTGAGCGACGGAATGAAAAACTGTTTTTT	CASSERRNEKLFF
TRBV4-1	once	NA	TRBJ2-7	TGCGCCAGCAGCCAAGGTTCGACTTACGAGCAGTACTTC	CASSQGSTYEQYF
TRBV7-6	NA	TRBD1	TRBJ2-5	TGTGCCAGCAGCGAATGGGACAGGGAAGAGACCCAGTACTTC	CASSEWDREETQYF
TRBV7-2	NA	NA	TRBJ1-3	TGTGCCAGCAGCTTACGGGGGGCGTCCTCTGGAAACACCATATATTTT	CASSLRGASSGNTIYF
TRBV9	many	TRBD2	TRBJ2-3	TGTGCCAGCAGCGGGATATTGGGAGGGACGCAGTATTTT	CASSGILGGTQYF
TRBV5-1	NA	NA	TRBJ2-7	TGCGCCAGCAGCTTGATGTCCGGAGCCCACGAGCAGTACTTC	CASSLMSGAHEQYF
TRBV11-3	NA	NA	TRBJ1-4	TGTGCCAGCAGCCCGGGACCGCTGATAGTAAAACTGTTTTTT	CASSPGPLIVKLFF
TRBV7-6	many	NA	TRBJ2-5	TGTGCCAGCAGCTTAGAATCCAGCGGGTTCCAAGAGACCCAGTACTTC	CASSLESSGFQETQYF
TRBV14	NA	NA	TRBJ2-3	TGTGCCAGCAGCCAAGGTAGGATCGGCACAGATACGCAGTATTTT	CASSQGRIGTDTQYF
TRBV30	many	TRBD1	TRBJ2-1	TGTGCCTGGAGTCCCACCGGGACAGGGTTCCATGAGCAGTTCTTC	CAWSPTGTGFHEQFF
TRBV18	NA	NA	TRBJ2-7	TGTGCCAGCTCATCCCTTCAACAGCGGGCCAATTTTTACGAGCAGTACTTC	CASSSLQQRANFYEQYF
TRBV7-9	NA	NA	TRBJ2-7	TGTGCCAGCAGCTCGGATCACTACGAGCAGTACTTC	CASSSDHYEQYF
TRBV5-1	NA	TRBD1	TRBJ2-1	TGCGCCAGCAGCTTATCCAGGGGGCTCAATGAGCAGTTCTTC	CASSLSRGLNEQFF
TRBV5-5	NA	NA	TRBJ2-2	TGTGCCAGCAGCTTGGTGGCAGGGACTGGGGAGCTGTTTTTT	CASSLVAGTGELFF
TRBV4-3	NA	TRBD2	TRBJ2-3	TGCGCCAGCAGCCAGACCGGGACTAGCGGGAATCGGGTACAGTATTTT	CASSQTGTSGNRVQYF
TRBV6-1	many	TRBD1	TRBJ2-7	TGTGCCAGCAGGGACGGACAGGGAGGCTACGAGCAGTACTTC	CASRDGQGGYEQYF
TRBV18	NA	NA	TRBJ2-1	TGTGCCAGCTCACAACACAAGGAGGATGAGCAGTTCTTC	CASSQHKEDEQFF
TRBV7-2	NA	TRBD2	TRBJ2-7	TGTGCCAGCAGCTTAGACGGGGCTAGCGGGAGATACGAGCAGTACTTC	CASSLDGASGRYEQYF
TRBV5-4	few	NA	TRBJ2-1	TGTGCCAGCAGCTTGGGCGGGGCCTCAGGAGATGAGCAGTTCTTC	CASSLGGASGDEQFF
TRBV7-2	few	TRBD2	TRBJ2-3	TGTGCCAGCAGCTTAGACCTTCGCGGGAGGGGCACAGATACGCAGTATTTT	CASSLDLRGRGTDTQYF
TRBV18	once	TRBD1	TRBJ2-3	TGTGCCAGCTCACGAGGACAGGGGGCAGATACGCAGTATTTT	CASSRGQGADTQYF
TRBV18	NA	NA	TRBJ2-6	TGTGCCAGCTCACCCCTAGAGTCTGGGGCCAACGTCCTGACTTTC	CASSPLESGANVLTF
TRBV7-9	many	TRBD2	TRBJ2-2	TGTGCCAGCAGCCGTCGACTAGCGGGAGTTCGTTCCGGGGAGCTGTTTTTT	CASSRRLAGVRSGELFF
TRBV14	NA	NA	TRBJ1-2	TGTGCCAGCAGCGAAGGACAGTACTATGGCTACACCTTC	CASSEGQYYGYTF
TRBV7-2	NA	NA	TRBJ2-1	TGTGCCAGCAGCGACTGGCCAGTAAACAATGAGCAGTTCTTC	CASSDWPVNNEQFF
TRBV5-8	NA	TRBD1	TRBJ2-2	TGTGCCAGCAGCTTGGCCACAGGGGGCCCCAACACCGGGGAGCTGTTTTTT	CASSLATGGPNTGELFF
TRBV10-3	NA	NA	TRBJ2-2	TGTGCCATCAGTGGTCAGAGGGCCCACACCGGGGAGCTGTTTTTT	CAISGQRAHTGELFF
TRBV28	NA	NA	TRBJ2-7	TGTGCCAGCTCGGGAGTACAATACGAGCAGTACTTC	CASSGVQYEQYF